The clone carrying this TCR beta chain was seen a few times. These data belong to a study of identical twins. This CDR3 is 14 amino acids long. Germline values: CDR1 ENHRY, CDR2 SYGVKD. V was clipped by 9 bases and J by 2 bases, with 14 bases between them. The cDNA had a unique molecular identifier and a template-switch universal primer site. One entry per CDR3 protein results from TCRdb running MiXCR on the 5' RACE reads. The table records about 520,000 distinct CDR3 sequences, 22% of them present only once. The same data also contributed to another study, on T cells expressing NK-cell markers. That paper adds: Investigators obtained TCR beta repertoires from sorted CD3+CD56+NKG2C+, CD3+CD56+NKG2C- and CD3+CD56-NKG2C+ T cells. Of CD8+ T cells, roughly 1.0-7.0% belonged to dominant NKG2C+ clonotypes in six or seven donors.

The receptor was derived from a woman under 30 in good health. What was sequenced was CD4+ T cells sorted from blood. The chain couples TRBV10-3 to TRBJ2-1, with a weak D call TRBD2 (5 bases). The CDR3, as DNA: TGTGCCATGCGCGGGCCCTTCCCCTACAATGAGCAGTTCTTC. Protein product: CAMRGPFPYNEQFF.